One and the same sample provided the 22 T cell receptor beta chains below, sequenced in a study of response to subunit inactivated influenza vaccine. TCRdb called the RT-PCR reads again in MiXCR, with one record for every CDR3 protein. The data show about 540,000 distinct CDR3 sequences, 20% to 25% seen once. Another study also made use of these data, one on T cells expressing NK-cell markers. As that study records: The authors generated TCR beta cDNA through 5'RACE template switching with UMIs.

Sequencing was performed on CD4+ T cells sorted from PBMCs, taken approximately 12 days after vaccination. These receptors were collected from a man aged 50-59 years who received an inactivated influenza vaccine.

The sample holds a few counts of this clonotype. This chain uses TRBV4-3 with TRBJ2-7, with D tentatively TRBD1 or TRBD2 (6 bases each). The CDR3 is 15 residues long. V was pared by 1 base and J by 0 bases, with 10 bases between. The germline gives CDR1 LGHNA, CDR2 YSLEER. CDR3 amino acids: CASSQAGATSYEQYF. The CDR3 DNA is TGCGCCAGCAGCCAAGCGGGGGCCACCTCCTACGAGCAGTACTTC.

This clonotype came up many times. The V gene is TRBV7-2, the J gene TRBJ2-3; D call uncertain. Germline loops: CDR1 SGHTA, CDR2 FQGNSA. The ends were cut back, 5 bases at V and 3 bases at J, with 9 bases in the middle. This CDR3 is built from 13 residues. The DNA of the CDR3 is TGTGCCAGCAGCACTGGACGAACAGATACGCAGTATTTT. Its protein product is CASSTGRTDTQYF.

CDR3 in amino acids: CASRMQGGSSYF. DNA for the CDR3: TGTGCCAGCAGGATGCAGGGGGGCAGTTCGTACTTC. The chain joins TRBV28 to TRBJ2-4; perhaps TRBD1 as D (7 bases). CDR3 size: 12 residues. V was pared by 6 bases and J by 15 bases, with 18 bases between. From germline, CDR1 is MDHEN and CDR2 SYDVKM.

The chain uses TRBV6-1 and TRBJ1-1; D remains unclear. The ends were cut back, 9 bases at V and 11 bases at J, with 25 bases in the middle. This CDR3 has 14 amino acids. Looked up from germline, CDR1 is MNHNS and CDR2 is SASEGT. The CDR3 DNA reads as TGTGCCAGTAAGACCGACCGAACAAGCAAGGCGGCTTTCTTT. Its protein product is CASKTDRTSKAAFF.

The sample holds a few counts of this clonotype. The chain uses TRBV30 and TRBJ1-5, with D possibly being TRBD1 (5 bases). CDR1 and CDR2 (germline): GTSNPN, SVGIG (reference sequence). Trimming removed 5 bases from V and 5 bases from J, with 10 bases in between. The CDR3 covers 12 residues. The CDR3 sequence: CAWGRGDQPQHF. Here the CDR3 DNA reads TGTGCCTGGGGACGGGGGGATCAGCCCCAGCATTTT.

This sequence joins TRBV4-1 and TRBJ1-1; D is uncertain. The germline V gene has CDR1 MGHRA and CDR2 YSYEKL. Trimming removed 4 bases at V and 0 bases at J, with 15 bases between. The CDR3 length is 16 residues. CDR3 sequence reads: CASSRSGLNMNTEAFF. DNA for the CDR3: TGCGCCAGCAGCCGTTCCGGGCTAAACATGAACACTGAAGCTTTCTTT.

This clonotype came up a few times. This rearrangement joins TRBV7-2 to TRBJ2-2; tentatively, D is TRBD2 (6 bases). From germline, CDR1 is SGHTA and CDR2 FQGNSA. V was shortened by 1 base and J by 5 bases, with 11 bases between the two germline ends. The CDR3 contains 15 residues. The CDR3 here is CASSLVWRGTGELFF. CDR3 nucleotide sequence: TGTGCCAGCAGCTTAGTCTGGCGGGGAACCGGGGAGCTGTTTTTT.

The chain recombines TRBV20-1 with TRBJ2-1, with D unclear. The V end was cut by 2 bases, the J end by 7 bases, with 3 bases between. The V gene's germline CDR1 is DFQATT and CDR2 SNEGSKA (reference sequence). The CDR3 is 10 amino acids. For the CDR3, the DNA is TGCAGTGCTAGAATGAATGAGCAGTTCTTC. This translates into CSARMNEQFF.

The V call is TRBV7-9, the J call TRBJ2-7, with D perhaps matching TRBD2 (7 bases). The germline CDR1 and CDR2 sequences are SEHNR and FQNEAQ (reference sequence). Trimming took off 4 bases at V and 0 bases at J, with 16 bases between the two ends. The CDR3 runs 16 residues. CDR3 in DNA: TGTGCCAGCAGCTCGGTGGGGGGGGCGAGCTCCTACGAGCAGTACTTC. Protein: CASSSVGGASSYEQYF.

V gene TRBV21-1 combines with J gene TRBJ1-2; TRBD1, as called in the table, went unchecked against the DNA. TRBV21-1 is marked as a pseudogene. The CDR3 loop spans 16 amino acids. The CDR3 loop is CAGRQPPYGQGYGYTF. CDR3 in DNA: TGTGCCGGCCGTCAGCCTCCGTATGGGCAGGGCTATGGCTACACCTTC.

The chain combines TRBV3-1 with TRBJ2-2; D might be TRBD1 or TRBD2, each matching 5 bases. Trimming cost V 5 bases and J 3 bases, with 13 bases left between them. The CDR3 has 15 residues. CDR1 is LGHDT and CDR2 is YNNKEL in the germline V gene (reference sequence). This CDR3 reads CASSIGTRDTGELFF. CDR3 coding DNA: TGTGCCAGCAGCATCGGGACGAGGGACACCGGGGAGCTGTTTTTT.

V usage is TRBV19 and J usage is TRBJ1-5; no definite D call. The CDR3 totals 17 residues. V lost 2 bases and J lost 3, with 17 bases in between. CDR1 and CDR2 (germline): LNHDA, SQIVND (reference sequence). The CDR3 bases are TGTGCCAGTAGTATAAACGGTGGAATCCGCCCCAATCAGCCCCAGCATTTT. This codes for CASSINGGIRPNQPQHF. The full variable domain, rest sourced from reference TRBV19 and TRBJ1-5, is DGGITQSPKYLFRKEGQNVTLSCEQNLNHDAMYWYRQDPGQGLRLIYYSQIVNDFQKGDIAEGYSVSREKKESFPLTVTSAQKNPTAFYLCASSINGGIRPNQPQHFGDGTRLSIL.

The chain combines TRBV3-1 with TRBJ2-1; D gene ambiguous. CDR1 is LGHDT and CDR2 is YNNKEL in the germline V gene (reference sequence). Deletions cut 1 base from V and 2 bases from J, with 9 bases between. The CDR3 has 15 amino acids. CDR3 in amino acids: CASSQGFTAYNEQFF. The DNA for the CDR3 is TGTGCCAGCAGCCAAGGGTTCACGGCCTACAATGAGCAGTTCTTC.

This clonotype was seen only a few times. The chain uses TRBV7-2 and TRBJ2-7; D is unclear. The CDR3 totals 14 residues. Germline loops: CDR1 SGHTA, CDR2 FQGNSA. The ends were cut back, 1 base at V and 3 bases at J, with 10 bases in the middle. This CDR3 is CASSLGVEYYEQYF. CDR3 coding DNA: TGTGCCAGCAGCTTAGGCGTAGAGTACTACGAGCAGTACTTC.

The chain couples TRBV27 to TRBJ2-3; possibly TRBD2 for D (7 bases). The CDR3 runs 13 residues. Germline V gene data show CDR1 as MNHEY and CDR2 as SMNVEV (reference sequence). Trimming left V 8 bases short and J 6 bases short, with 15 bases between. The CDR3 bases are TGTGCCAGCCAAGGGGGGGCAAGTGATACGCAGTATTTT. Its translation is CASQGGASDTQYF.

This clonotype was found a few times. The chain links TRBV28 to TRBJ2-7; D ambiguous. The CDR3 sequence is 10 residues long. Trimming removed 3 bases from V and 9 bases from J, with 6 bases in between. Germline loops: CDR1 MDHEN, CDR2 SYDVKM. The CDR3 loop is CASSLERQYF. CDR3 in DNA: TGTGCCAGCAGTTTGGAACGGCAGTACTTC.

This chain uses TRBV27 with TRBJ1-1; maybe TRBD1 (5 bases). CDR1 MNHEY and CDR2 SMNVEV come from the germline V gene (reference sequence). This CDR3 spans 13 amino acids. V lost 2 bases to trimming and J lost 7 bases, with 11 bases between them. The CDR3 nucleotides read TGTGCCAGCAGTTTAAGGGGACTAAGTGAAGCTTTCTTT. Its protein is CASSLRGLSEAFF.

The CDR3 region is CASSAQNRGSVGYTF. The CDR3 region has the DNA TGTGCCAGCAGTGCCCAGAACAGGGGATCGGTGGGCTACACCTTC. The chain is built from TRBV6-1 and TRBJ1-2, with 7 bases aligning to TRBD1. V shed 4 bases, J shed 8 bases, and the junction held 13 bases outside the gene matches. The CDR3 sequence is 15 residues long. Germline CDR1 MNHNS, CDR2 SASEGT.

This clonotype was detected only a few times. Written as DNA, the CDR3 is TGCAGTGCTAGACGGGGGGACACTGAAGCTTTCTTT. This encodes CSARRGDTEAFF. The rearrangement joins TRBV20-1 to TRBJ1-1; D is perhaps TRBD1 (5 bases). V lost 2 bases and J 3 bases, leaving 7 bases between the germline ends. CDR1 and CDR2 from the germline V gene are DFQATT and SNEGSKA (reference sequence). This CDR3 has 12 residues.

The CDR3 coding sequence is TGTGCCAGCCTACAGGGCAGGGTTGGCCCAACCGGGGAGCTGTTTTTT. Its translation is CASLQGRVGPTGELFF. The chain recombines TRBV6-2 or TRBV6-3 with TRBJ2-2, with D possibly matching TRBD1 (6 bases). There are 16 residues in the CDR3. V was clipped by 8 bases and J by 5 bases, with 21 bases between them. Germline-derived CDR1 and CDR2 are MNHEY and SVGEGT.

This clonotype was seen more than once but under ten times. J is TRBJ2-2 and V is TRBV6-1, with D perhaps matching TRBD2 (6 bases). This CDR3 has 15 amino acids. V was cut by 2 bases and J by 1 base, with 8 bases left in between. The germline CDR1 and CDR2 sequences are MNHNS and SASEGT. In DNA, the CDR3 is TGTGCCAGCAGTGAAATTAGCGGGAACACCGGGGAGCTGTTTTTT. Amino acids: CASSEISGNTGELFF.

CDR3 in DNA: TGTGCCAGCAGCGTAGGTCTAGAAAGGGGTGAGCAGTACTTC. It is translated as CASSVGLERGEQYF. The chain joins TRBV9 to TRBJ2-7; D may be TRBD1 (5 bases). The V end lost 0 bases, the J end lost 7 bases, and 14 bases lay between the germline ends. The CDR3 covers 14 residues. Germline lookup yields CDR1 SGDLS and CDR2 YYNGEE.